The 13 T cell receptor beta chains presented below share a single source sample, sequenced in a study of cytomegalovirus exposure and HLA in healthy donors. With 60 Vbeta and 13 Jbeta primers, the PCR was carried out. TCRdb keeps only in-frame clones here, not all; method: immunoSEQ multiplex PCR. Here the sample spans 150,000 to 200,000 clones, 77% being singletons. Sequenced sample: PBMCs. These receptors all come from a woman aged 30 to 39 in good health and CMV-seronegative.

J is TRBJ2-7 and V is TRBV28; a possible D gene is TRBD2 (5 bases). CDR1 is MDHEN and CDR2 is SYDVKM in the germline V gene. V dropped 5 bases and J dropped 6 bases, with 14 bases sitting between them. This CDR3 has 13 residues. CDR3 nucleotide sequence: TGTGCCAGCAGTCCCCGGAGCCGGGGCGAGCAGTACTTC. Translating gives CASSPRSRGEQYF.

Remarks on this clone: At one boundary the junction diverges from the germline segment, which might be a read error. J is TRBJ2-7 and V is TRBV7-9; D is unclear. From germline, CDR1 is SEHNR and CDR2 FQNEAQ (reference sequence). The CDR3 sequence is 12 residues long. The CDR3 protein is CSSSLSGREQYF. The CDR3 DNA is TGTTCCAGCAGCTTATCTGGGCGCGAGCAGTACTTC.

This clone was counted a single time. The chain is built from TRBV19 and TRBJ1-5, with TRBD1 matching 10 bases. CDR1 and CDR2 (germline): LNHDA, SQIVND (reference sequence). The CDR3 runs 16 residues. V trimming: 5 bases; J trimming: 10 bases; junction bases outside the gene matches: 14. CDR3 coding DNA: TGTGCCAGTAGTGAAACGTGGGACAGGGGCGTCCGACCCCAGCATTTT. It is translated as CASSETWDRGVRPQHF.

V is TRBV9 and J is TRBJ1-1; D might be TRBD1 (5 bases). V dropped 2 bases and J dropped 0 bases, with 8 bases sitting between them. This CDR3 has 14 residues. Looked up from germline, CDR1 is SGDLS and CDR2 is YYNGEE. In DNA, the CDR3 is TGTGCCAGCAGCGTCGCGGGACTGAACACTGAAGCTTTCTTT. It yields the protein CASSVAGLNTEAFF.

The chain joins TRBV7-2 to TRBJ2-5, with 12 bases that match TRBD2. The junction had 7 bases not matched to a gene; V was cut back by 2 bases and J by 0 bases. From germline, CDR1 is SGHTA and CDR2 FQGNSA. The length of the CDR3 is 18 residues. CDR3 protein: CASSLQASGGVYQETQYF. The DNA for the CDR3 is TGTGCCAGCAGCTTACAGGCTAGCGGGGGGGTGTACCAAGAGACCCAGTACTTC.

This clone occurred a few times. The chain links TRBV7-2 to TRBJ1-5, with 10 nucleotides matching TRBD1. V shed 5 bases and J 6 bases; nucleotides not matched to a gene: 10. This CDR3 is built from 16 residues. The germline V gene has CDR1 SGHTA and CDR2 FQGNSA. The CDR3 DNA is TGTGCCAGCAGCGTAACTTTGGGACAGGGGAGTCAGCCCCAGCATTTT. Translating gives CASSVTLGQGSQPQHF.

The chain is built from TRBV29-1 and TRBJ2-7; 11 nucleotides align to TRBD1. The CDR3 runs to 14 residues. CDR1 is SQVTM, CDR2 ANQGSEA, per germline. V dropped 6 bases and J dropped 3; count of bases not matched to a gene: 7. The CDR3 coding sequence is TGCAGCGTCACCGGGACAGGGGGGGGCTACGAGCAGTACTTC. Translated: CSVTGTGGGYEQYF.

This clone appeared a few times. CDR3 sequence: CAIRPEGNYNEQFF. In DNA, the CDR3 is TGTGCCATCAGGCCCGAGGGAAACTACAATGAGCAGTTCTTC. The chain combines TRBV10-3 with TRBJ2-1, with D maybe TRBD2 (5 bases). V shed 6 bases and J shed 3 bases, with 12 bases lying between them. CDR1 is ENHRY and CDR2 is SYGVKD in the germline V gene. This CDR3 region has 14 residues.

The chain employs TRBV5-1 and TRBJ2-3, with 12 positions matching TRBD2. The CDR3 spans 17 residues. CDR1 SGHRS and CDR2 YFSETQ come from the germline V gene. The V gene end was trimmed by 3 bases and the J gene end by 2 bases; junction bases not matched to a gene: 7. The CDR3 here is CASSYVGLAGITDTQYF. Here the CDR3 DNA reads TGCGCCAGCAGCTATGTCGGACTAGCGGGGATCACAGATACGCAGTATTTT.

The rearrangement uses TRBV7-2 and TRBJ2-7, with D tentatively TRBD2 (6 bases). Trimming pared 8 bases from V and 2 bases from J, leaving 13 bases between. Germline CDR1 SGHTA, CDR2 FQGNSA. The CDR3 totals 13 residues. In nucleotides, the CDR3 is TGTGCCAGCGAAGCGGGTTTAACCTACGAGCAGTACTTC. It codes for CASEAGLTYEQYF.

This clone appeared a few times. The rearrangement joins TRBV2 to TRBJ1-1, with TRBD1 as a possible D gene (5 bases). The CDR3 has 13 residues. The germline V and J ends were trimmed by 5 bases and 1 base, with 8 bases remaining between them. Germline V lookup: CDR1 SNHLY, CDR2 FYNNEI. The CDR3 sequence: CASSSQGNTEAFF. The CDR3 DNA is TGTGCCAGCAGTTCCCAGGGGAACACTGAAGCTTTCTTT. The full variable domain, rest sourced from reference TRBV2 and TRBJ1-1, is EPEVTQTPSHQVTQMGQEVILRCVPISNHLYFYWYRQILGQKVEFLVSFYNNEISEKSEIFDDQFSVERPDGSNFTLKIRSTKLEDSAMYFCASSSQGNTEAFFGQGTRLTVV.

The chain recombines TRBV9 with TRBJ2-3; D is perhaps TRBD2 (6 bases). CDR3 length: 15 residues. Germline V gene data show CDR1 as SGDLS and CDR2 as YYNGEE. V lost 0 bases to trimming and J lost 0 bases, with 8 bases between them. The CDR3 DNA is TGTGCCAGCAGCGTAGAGCTAGCGAGCACAGATACGCAGTATTTT. Protein: CASSVELASTDTQYF.

This clone was observed once. The chain links TRBV2 to TRBJ2-2, with D possibly matching TRBD1 (6 bases). Looked up from germline, CDR1 is SNHLY and CDR2 is FYNNEI. Trimming took 4 bases from V and 4 from J, leaving 16 bases between them. The CDR3 consists of 16 residues. The CDR3 spells CASSGVDRPITGELFF. In DNA, the CDR3 is TGTGCCAGCAGTGGGGTCGACAGGCCCATCACCGGGGAGCTGTTTTTT. The complete variable domain, with remaining parts taken from reference TRBV2 and TRBJ2-2, reads EPEVTQTPSHQVTQMGQEVILRCVPISNHLYFYWYRQILGQKVEFLVSFYNNEISEKSEIFDDQFSVERPDGSNFTLKIRSTKLEDSAMYFCASSGVDRPITGELFFGEGSRLTVL.